These 12 T cell receptor beta chains came from one sample sequenced in a study of T cell changes during pregnancy in multiple sclerosis. Using immunoSEQ multiplex PCR, the repertoire was profiled, and TCRdb retains in-frame clones only, with some absent. The data contain around 29,000 clones, about 92% of them singletons. This material consisted of CD4+ T cells from peripheral blood mononuclear cells, taken in the first trimester of pregnancy. These receptors all come from a female donor with multiple sclerosis, enrolled in a pregnancy study.

The chain has TRBV5-8 and TRBJ2-7; maybe TRBD2 (6 bases). The CDR3 loop spans 15 amino acids. V was trimmed by 2 bases and J by 6 bases, leaving 18 bases between them. Looked up from germline, CDR1 is SGHTS and CDR2 is YDEGEE. CDR3 nucleotides: TGTGCCAGCAGCTTTTCGTGGGGGACTGCGATCGAGCAGTACTTC. Protein product: CASSFSWGTAIEQYF.

The chain carries TRBV4-3 and TRBJ2-3, with 12 bases fitting TRBD2. The ends lost 0 bases at V and 5 bases at J; junction bases unmatched: 9. Germline assignment: CDR1 LGHNA and CDR2 YSLEER. This CDR3 has 18 amino acids. In DNA form, the CDR3 reads TGCGCCAGCAGCCAAGATGCGCTAGCGGGGGGGCCAGGAGATACGCAGTATTTT. The encoded protein is CASSQDALAGGPGDTQYF.

V gene TRBV4-1 combines with J gene TRBJ2-7; no clear D gene. Trimming removed 4 bases at V and 4 bases at J, with 17 bases between. The CDR3 length is 15 residues. The V gene's germline CDR1 is MGHRA and CDR2 YSYEKL. CDR3 coding DNA: TGCGCCAGCAGCCTTCACCCCCCTTTGCAGTACGAGCAGTACTTC. It translates to CASSLHPPLQYEQYF.

The chain carries TRBV6-5 and TRBJ2-5; 8 nucleotides match TRBD2. The CDR3 is 15 amino acids. The V gene's germline CDR1 is MNHEY and CDR2 SVGAGI. V shed 6 bases, J shed 2 bases, and the junction held 8 bases outside the gene matches. CDR3 in DNA: TGTGCCAGCAGCCCGCCGGGACTAGGACAAGAGACCCAGTACTTC. This gives the protein CASSPPGLGQETQYF.

The table lists this clone with a few counts. V is TRBV7-2 and J is TRBJ1-1; maybe TRBD1 (5 bases). CDR3 length equals 15 residues. CDR1 and CDR2 from the germline V gene are SGHTA and FQGNSA. Trimming left V 0 bases short and J 4 bases short, with 12 bases between. The CDR3 DNA reads TGTGCCAGCAGCTTAGCGCAGGGAGGCGGCACTGAAGCTTTCTTT. Encoded protein: CASSLAQGGGTEAFF.

The gene calls are TRBV2 and TRBJ2-2, with a possible D match to TRBD1 (6 bases). The CDR3 runs to 14 residues. Trimming took 6 bases from V and 6 from J, leaving 14 bases between them. CDR1 and CDR2 from the germline V gene are SNHLY and FYNNEI. The DNA for the CDR3 is TGTGCCAGCAGGATGAACTCAGGGGCCGGGGAGCTGTTTTTT. Protein product: CASRMNSGAGELFF.

J is TRBJ2-5 and V is TRBV5-1; 8 positions agree with TRBD2. The CDR3 totals 15 residues. Germline CDR1 and CDR2: SGHRS and YFSETQ. V lost 3 bases, J lost 1 base, and 5 bases stayed unmatched. DNA for the CDR3: TGCGCCAGCAGCTCGGCCGGGACTAGCCAAGAGACCCAGTACTTC. Translated, it gives CASSSAGTSQETQYF. The complete variable domain, with remaining parts taken from reference TRBV5-1 and TRBJ2-5, reads KAGVTQTPRYLIKTRGQQVTLSCSPISGHRSVSWYQQTPGQGLQFLFEYFSETQRNKGNFPGRFSGRQFSNSRSEMNVSTLELGDSALYLCASSSAGTSQETQYFGPGTRLLVL.

V gene TRBV5-1 combines with J gene TRBJ2-1, with TRBD2 matching 12 bases. Germline values: CDR1 SGHRS, CDR2 YFSETQ. V shed 2 bases, J shed 7 bases, and the junction held 4 bases outside the gene matches. The CDR3 extends over 15 amino acids. The CDR3 DNA reads TGCGCCAGCAGCTTTACCCTAGCGGGGGGGAATGAGCAGTTCTTC. Protein product: CASSFTLAGGNEQFF. The entire variable domain, with the rest obtained from reference TRBV5-1 and TRBJ2-1, is as follows: KAGVTQTPRYLIKTRGQQVTLSCSPISGHRSVSWYQQTPGQGLQFLFEYFSETQRNKGNFPGRFSGRQFSNSRSEMNVSTLELGDSALYLCASSFTLAGGNEQFFGPGTRLTVL.

The gene calls are TRBV4-1 and TRBJ1-2; 7 bases are shared with TRBD1. Germline trimming cut 5 bases from V and 8 bases from J; bases unmatched to any gene: 11. This CDR3 contains 14 residues. CDR1 is MGHRA, CDR2 YSYEKL, per germline. The CDR3 nucleotides are TGCGCCAGCAGCTCCCGGGGCAGGGGGTTCGGCTACACCTTC. Its translation: CASSSRGRGFGYTF.

The rearrangement joins TRBV12-5 to TRBJ1-5; 7 bases map to TRBD1. The CDR3 length is 17 residues. V lost 4 bases to trimming and J lost 0 bases; unmatched junction nucleotides: 9. The germline V gene has CDR1 LGHNT and CDR2 FRNRAP. CDR3 loop: CASGWRTGPYSNQPQHF. The CDR3 nucleotides read TGTGCTAGTGGTTGGAGGACAGGTCCTTATAGCAATCAGCCCCAGCATTTT.

This clone has a handful of counts. The gene calls are TRBV30 and TRBJ1-1; D perhaps matches TRBD1 (5 bases). V was clipped by 3 bases and J by 6 bases, with 11 bases between them. This CDR3 comprises 12 residues. Germline V gene sequence: CDR1 GTSNPN, CDR2 SVGIG (reference sequence). CDR3 amino acids: CAWRAVRAEAFF. CDR3 DNA sequence: TGTGCCTGGAGGGCGGTCAGGGCTGAAGCTTTCTTT.

J is TRBJ2-3 and V is TRBV7-3; TRBD2 matches 9 bases. V lost 5 bases to trimming and J lost 5 bases; unmatched junction nucleotides: 14. Germline-derived CDR1 and CDR2 are SGHTA and FQGTGA. The CDR3 runs 17 residues. The CDR3 DNA is TGTGCCAGCAGCCCAGGGTTTAGCGGGGGAAAGGGAGATACGCAGTATTTT. Encoded protein: CASSPGFSGGKGDTQYF.